This T cell receptor beta chain is drawn from a study of cytomegalovirus exposure and HLA in healthy donors. Germline V gene data show CDR1 as MDHEN and CDR2 as SYDVKM. The V end was cut by 4 bases, the J end by 0 bases, with 12 bases between. This CDR3 comprises 15 residues. PCR amplification relied on 60 Vbeta primers (plus 13 Jbeta primers). TCRdb keeps only in-frame clones here, not all; method: immunoSEQ multiplex PCR. The sample holds about 91,000 clones; more than 75% are singletons and the top ten take about 8.6%. For this clone: Its matching antigen is unknown.

Study-wide results and caveats: Most TCR sequences were uncommon, yet certain public TCRs appeared in many donors.

The V gene is TRBV28, the J gene TRBJ1-1; D possibly corresponds to TRBD1 (6 bases). This TCR derives from a man in his thirties or forties in good health and CMV-seropositive. The material sequenced was PBMCs. CDR3 nucleotide sequence: TGTGCCAGCAGTTCTGGACAGATCATGAACACTGAAGCTTTCTTT. Amino acids: CASSSGQIMNTEAFF.